These T cell receptor beta chains were read from a single sample in a study of T cell responses to AZD1222 COVID-19 vaccine. Some clones are missing from TCRdb's copy, which holds only in-frame ones; the method was immunoSEQ multiplex PCR. The sample has 150,000 or so clones; 80% to 95% are singletons. The specimen was peripheral blood, collected on day 0 of AZD1222 vaccination. The receptors were sampled from an adult in good health. Each CDR3 is given with its conserved first and last residue. D genes are given only for firm matches. The size field is filled for only some rows; it gives once, few, many or a size class.

-	TRBD1	TRBJ2-1	TRBV5-1	CASSLLTGRYNEQFF	TGCGCCAGCAGCTTGTTGACAGGGAGATACAATGAGCAGTTCTTC
-	-	TRBJ2-5	TRBV10-3	CAIKDDRGEESQYF	TGTGCCATCAAGGACGACAGAGGAGAAGAGTCCCAGTACTTC
-	-	TRBJ2-3	TRBV4-1	CASSQAGAKGSTDTQYF	TGCGCCAGCAGCCAGGCGGGGGCGAAGGGAAGCACAGATACGCAGTATTTT
-	TRBD1	TRBJ2-1	TRBV9	CASSVSFPGQGVNEQFF	TGTGCCAGCAGCGTATCCTTTCCGGGACAGGGGGTCAATGAGCAGTTCTTC
-	-	TRBJ1-1	TRBV28	CASISWGSGSTEAFF	TGTGCCAGCATTTCATGGGGGTCCGGGTCCACTGAAGCTTTCTTT
-	-	TRBJ1-2	TRBV19	CASTPSVPTPTDYTF	TGTGCCAGTACCCCCTCCGTACCGACCCCCACGGACTACACCTTC
-	-	TRBJ2-4	TRBV3-1/TRBV3-2	CASSQAAENYIQYF	TGTGCCAGCAGCCAAGCTGCCGAGAACTACATTCAGTACTTC
-	-	TRBJ2-1	TRBV10-3	CAIRRISAGDEQFF	TGTGCCATCAGACGGATTTCAGCCGGCGATGAGCAGTTCTTC
-	TRBD2	TRBJ2-7	TRBV5-1	CASSLGGTSGSYEQYF	TGCGCCAGCAGCTTGGGGGGGACTAGCGGCTCCTACGAGCAGTACTTC
-	-	TRBJ2-7	TRBV25-1	CASSEFRGQLYEQYF	TGTGCCAGCAGTGAATTCAGGGGACAACTCTACGAGCAGTACTTC
-	-	TRBJ2-7	TRBV11-2	CASSLEAARGQYF	TGTGCCAGCAGCTTAGAGGCAGCCAGGGGGCAGTACTTC
-	-	TRBJ2-1	TRBV6-5	CASSYSIGGNEQFF	TGTGCCAGCAGTTACTCGATAGGTGGCAATGAGCAGTTCTTC
-	TRBD2	TRBJ2-5	TRBV2	CASSRLSGGQETQYF	TGTGCCAGCAGTCGACTAAGCGGGGGCCAAGAGACCCAGTACTTC
-	-	TRBJ1-1	TRBV2	CASKRPIGVNTEAFF	TGTGCCAGCAAAAGGCCTATCGGGGTGAACACTGAAGCTTTCTTT
once	-	TRBJ1-2	TRBV6-6	CASSFAGRSFQGYTF	TGTGCCAGCAGTTTCGCCGGACGGTCCTTCCAGGGCTACACCTTC
-	TRBD1	TRBJ1-2	TRBV10-3	CAIMGQGADGYTF	TGTGCCATCATGGGACAGGGGGCTGATGGCTACACCTTC
-	-	TRBJ2-5	TRBV24-1	CATSDLPGSRETQYF	TGTGCCACCAGTGATCTTCCAGGATCCCGAGAGACCCAGTACTTC
-	TRBD1	TRBJ2-1	TRBV4-1	CASSQGTGEFF	TGCGCCAGCAGCCAGGGGACAGGGGAGTTCTTC
-	TRBD1	TRBJ1-2	TRBV6-5	CASSYEQGVYGYTF	TGTGCCAGCAGTTACGAACAGGGGGTCTATGGCTACACCTTC
once	TRBD1	TRBJ2-4	TRBV4-1	CASSPPTVGTARQNIQYF	TGCGCCAGCAGTCCCCCTACCGTCGGGACAGCCAGACAAAACATTCAGTACTTC
-	-	TRBJ1-5	TRBV27	CASNPMGSGQPQHF	TGTGCCAGCAACCCCATGGGGAGCGGTCAGCCCCAGCATTTT
once	TRBD2	TRBJ2-7	TRBV28	CASLLAGGISYEQYF	TGTGCCAGCTTGCTAGCGGGGGGGATATCCTACGAGCAGTACTTC
-	-	TRBJ1-2	TRBV7-2	CASSHSRGGGNYGYTF	TGTGCCAGCAGCCATTCTCGAGGGGGAGGTAACTATGGCTACACCTTC
-	TRBD1	TRBJ2-5	TRBV7-8	CASAPGQFQETQYF	TGTGCCAGCGCCCCGGGACAGTTCCAAGAGACCCAGTACTTC
once	TRBD2	TRBJ2-3	TRBV6-5	CASITSGSTDTQYF	TGTGCCAGCATTACTAGCGGGAGCACAGATACGCAGTATTTT
-	TRBD2	TRBJ2-6	TRBV19	CASGGDGYSGANVLTF	TGTGCCAGTGGGGGGGACGGATACTCTGGGGCCAACGTCCTGACTTTC
once	-	TRBJ2-7	TRBV28	CASSPGNYEQYF	TGTGCCAGCAGTCCAGGAAACTACGAGCAGTACTTC
-	-	TRBJ1-4	TRBV6-5	CASRDGGNEKLFF	TGTGCCAGCCGGGACGGGGGTAATGAAAAACTGTTTTTT
-	-	TRBJ1-4	TRBV18	CASSPQEAATNEKLFF	TGTGCCAGCTCCCCTCAGGAGGCTGCAACTAATGAAAAACTGTTTTTT
-	-	TRBJ1-1	TRBV6-6	CASSSSFNTEAFF	TGTGCCAGCAGCTCCTCATTTAACACTGAAGCTTTCTTT
-	-	TRBJ2-1	TRBV19	CASSIKGWGPNEQFF	TGTGCCAGTAGTATAAAGGGGTGGGGGCCCAATGAGCAGTTCTTC
-	TRBD1	TRBJ2-7	TRBV28	CASIFRDRALGEQYF	TGTGCCAGCATCTTCCGGGACAGGGCCCTCGGCGAGCAGTACTTC
once	-	TRBJ1-2	TRBV5-4	CASSLGGVNSLNYGYTF	TGTGCCAGCAGCTTGGGAGGAGTGAATTCCCTCAACTATGGCTACACCTTC